The clone carrying this TCR beta chain was detected only a few times. Its antigen is as yet unknown. The CDR3 runs to 16 residues. Trimming removed 3 bases at V and 2 bases at J, with 11 bases between. The V gene's germline CDR1 is LGHDT and CDR2 YNNKEL (reference sequence). Preparation of the TCRbeta library involved a method that used unique molecular identifiers. TCRdb redid the calling of the PCR reads with MiXCR, one entry per CDR3 protein. The data contain approximately 50,000 distinct CDR3 sequences, about 50% of them singletons. This specimen comes from a study of T-cell reconstitution after alpha-beta-depleted transplantation in children. Broader study findings: At around two months after transplant, the alpha-beta T cells were reportedly derived from several hundred expanded clones that came from non-depleted graft cells. It was surviving recipient T cells and thymic progenitors that gave some patients high TCRbeta diversity at day 60. T-cell counts and diversity at one year following transplant were attributed mainly to newly produced T cells.

The clonotype originates from a boy in the first two years of life with SCID, due to receive a stem cell transplant. Sequencing used peripheral blood, obtained before TCRalphabeta/CD19-depleted stem cell transplant. The rearrangement links TRBV3-1 to TRBJ2-6, with a weak D call TRBD1 (6 bases). CDR3 loop: CASSQRRDTGANVLTF. CDR3 nucleotide sequence: TGTGCCAGCAGCCAGAGACGGGACACTGGGGCCAACGTCCTGACTTTC.